This paragraph covers one T cell receptor (beta chain) sequence. The entry originates in a study of blood T cell repertoires in COVID-19. Overall study context: COVID-19 samples from acute and convalescent phases originated in the United States, Italy and Spain. Sample material is recorded as cDNA or gDNA derived from T cells, B-cell-depleted T cells, or PBMCs.

The CDR3 extends over 14 amino acids. Per germline, CDR1 WSHSY and CDR2 SAAADI. The V end lost 3 bases, the J end lost 6 bases, and 12 bases lay between the germline ends. Per the authors' pipeline: Amplification from reference gene primers served as the basis for estimated nucleated cell counts. Measured with immunoSEQ multiplex PCR; TCRdb has only the in-frame clones, and not every one. Clone size and V and J calls were adopted from that table, with D and trimming inferred from the DNA. The sample lists some 210,000 clones; around four fifths were seen once. The rearrangement uses TRBV10-2 and TRBJ1-5; a weak D match, TRBD1 (5 bases). What was sequenced was peripheral blood. This receptor was obtained from a man aged 50 or older with active or convalescent COVID-19. In DNA form, the CDR3 reads TGCGCCAGCAGTGATGGAGACAGAGGTCAGCCCCAGCATTTT. As protein: CASSDGDRGQPQHF.